What follows are 29 T cell receptor beta chains derived from one specimen sequenced in a study of OX40 agonist ivuxolimab in advanced cancers. Libraries were prepared by immunoSEQ multiplex PCR; TCRdb keeps only in-frame clonotypes and omits some of them. Of some 120,000 clones in the sample, around 92% are singletons; the top ten hold around 0.84%. Sequences were derived from CD4+ or CD8+ T cells sorted from blood, sampled in a trial of the OX40 agonist ivuxolimab. The receptors were sampled from an adult with an advanced solid tumor such as melanoma, head and neck, liver or kidney cancer.

V and J are TRBV5-1 and TRBJ2-5, with D maybe TRBD2 (6 bases). Trimming pared 4 bases from V and 0 bases from J, leaving 16 bases between. CDR3 size: 16 residues. Germline CDR1 and CDR2: SGHRS and YFSETQ. CDR3 bases: TGCGCCAGCAGCGGCGGGACCGGAGGGTACCAAGAGACCCAGTACTTC. It codes for CASSGGTGGYQETQYF.

The rearrangement uses TRBV2 and TRBJ2-1; 11 bases fit TRBD1. The length of the CDR3 is 16 residues. J was trimmed by 5 bases and V by 3 bases; bases with no gene match: 6. Germline V gene sequence: CDR1 SNHLY, CDR2 FYNNEI. The CDR3 bases are TGTGCCAGCAGTGATGTCGGACAGGGGGCCGACAATGAGCAGTTCTTC. It translates to CASSDVGQGADNEQFF. Full variable domain (rest looked up from reference TRBV2 and TRBJ2-1): EPEVTQTPSHQVTQMGQEVILRCVPISNHLYFYWYRQILGQKVEFLVSFYNNEISEKSEIFDDQFSVERPDGSNFTLKIRSTKLEDSAMYFCASSDVGQGADNEQFFGPGTRLTVL.

The rearrangement uses TRBV7-9 and TRBJ2-6; TRBD1 matches 9 bases. The CDR3 has 18 amino acids. Germline V gene sequence: CDR1 SEHNR, CDR2 FQNEAQ (reference sequence). Trimming cost V 3 bases and J 2 bases; bases outside gene matches: 8. The CDR3 is CASSFIPGQGTGANVLTF. Written as DNA, the CDR3 is TGTGCCAGCAGCTTTATTCCGGGACAGGGTACTGGGGCCAACGTCCTGACTTTC.

Here the CDR3 reads CASSLAGRTDTQYF. As DNA, the CDR3 is TGTGCCAGTAGTTTAGCGGGCCGCACAGATACGCAGTATTTT. The chain recombines TRBV19 with TRBJ2-3; 7 bases map to TRBD2. V lost 5 bases, J lost 1 base, and 3 bases stayed unmatched. The CDR3 consists of 14 residues. Germline lookup yields CDR1 LNHDA and CDR2 SQIVND (reference sequence).

V usage is TRBV7-3 and J usage is TRBJ1-6, with D possibly matching TRBD1 (5 bases). Germline V gene lookup returns CDR1 SGHTA and CDR2 FQGTGA. CDR3 length equals 16 residues. Trimming stripped 2 bases from V and 5 bases from J, with 13 bases between. CDR3 nucleotide sequence: TGTGCCAGCAGCTTAGGGTATAAGGGGAATAATTCACCCCTCCACTTT. It encodes CASSLGYKGNNSPLHF.

The genes are TRBV5-6 and TRBJ2-1; D might be TRBD1 (6 bases). From germline, CDR1 is SGHDT and CDR2 YYEEEE. The CDR3 contains 16 residues. V was cut by 0 bases and J by 0 bases, with 10 bases left in between. CDR3 loop: CASSLDTGSSYNEQFF. The CDR3 DNA is TGTGCCAGCAGCTTGGACACAGGGTCCTCCTACAATGAGCAGTTCTTC.

The chain carries TRBV11-3 and TRBJ2-2, with 7 nucleotides matching TRBD1. V shed 0 bases, J shed 6 bases, and the junction held 4 bases outside the gene matches. Germline lookup yields CDR1 SGHNT and CDR2 YENEEA. The CDR3 totals 15 residues. The CDR3 sequence: CASSLEQGMAGELFF. The CDR3 DNA is TGTGCCAGCAGCTTAGAACAGGGGATGGCCGGGGAGCTGTTTTTT.

This chain uses TRBV5-4 with TRBJ1-1; D ambiguous. Deletions cut 4 bases from V and 4 bases from J, with 17 bases between. CDR1 SGHNT and CDR2 YYREEE come from the germline V gene (reference sequence). CDR3 length: 15 residues. CDR3 residues: CASSLPSLRGTEAFF. In DNA, the CDR3 is TGTGCCAGCAGCCTCCCATCCCTGCGGGGCACTGAAGCTTTCTTT.

V is TRBV6-5 and J is TRBJ2-7; possible D gene TRBD1, 5 bases. Trimming took 2 bases from V and 3 from J, leaving 14 bases between them. CDR1 is MNHEY, CDR2 SVGAGI, per germline. The CDR3 is made up of 15 amino acids. The CDR3 region has the DNA TGTGCCAGCAGTTACAGTATTCCAGGGCGCTACGAGCAGTACTTC. Protein: CASSYSIPGRYEQYF.

This clone was seen a handful of times. This chain joins TRBV28 and TRBJ1-5; D is possibly TRBD1 (5 bases). The CDR3 totals 12 residues. The germline V gene has CDR1 MDHEN and CDR2 SYDVKM. Between the trimmed V and J ends, which lost 6 bases and 3 bases, there was a span of 6 bases. The CDR3 protein is CASRGPNQPQHF. The CDR3 DNA follows: TGTGCCAGCAGGGGGCCCAATCAGCCCCAGCATTTT.

The rearrangement uses TRBV11-3 and TRBJ2-1; 7 positions match TRBD2. With V trimmed by 1 base and J by 2 bases, 5 bases remained unmatched. Germline V CDR1 and CDR2: SGHNT, YENEEA. This CDR3 is built from 16 residues. CDR3 nucleotide sequence: TGTGCCAGCAGCTTAGTAGTAGCGGGCGCCTACAATGAGCAGTTCTTC. It specifies CASSLVVAGAYNEQFF. The entire variable domain, with the rest obtained from reference TRBV11-3 and TRBJ2-1, is as follows: EAGVVQSPRYKIIEKKQPVAFWCNPISGHNTLYWYLQNLGQGPELLIRYENEEAVDDSQLPKDRFSAERLKGVDSTLKIQPAELGDSAVYLCASSLVVAGAYNEQFFGPGTRLTVL.

The chain is built from TRBV6-6 and TRBJ2-3; 12 bases fit TRBD2. There are 16 residues in the CDR3. Germline-derived CDR1 and CDR2 are MNHNY and SVGAGI (reference sequence). The J segment lost 2 bases and the V segment lost 7 bases, leaving 7 bases of the junction unmatched. The CDR3 DNA reads as TGTGCCAGCAAGCGAACTAGCGGGGGGATCACAGATACGCAGTATTTT. Residues: CASKRTSGGITDTQYF.

The chain couples TRBV5-4 to TRBJ2-1; the match to TRBD2 covers 9 bases. Trimming cost V 9 bases and J 2 bases; bases outside gene matches: 9. The CDR3 runs 15 residues. The germline gives CDR1 SGHNT, CDR2 YYREEE (reference sequence). The CDR3 nucleotides read TGTGCCACTTCTCCGGGACTAGCCACCTACAATGAGCAGTTCTTC. It is translated as CATSPGLATYNEQFF.

The chain is built from TRBV11-2 and TRBJ2-7; unclear D gene. The V and J ends lost 1 base and 0 bases respectively, with 7 bases between them. This CDR3 has 14 amino acids. Germline V gives CDR1 SGHAT, CDR2 FQNNGV. The CDR3 nucleotides are TGTGCCAGCAGCTTAGGACCGGCCTCCTACGAGCAGTACTTC. As protein: CASSLGPASYEQYF.

The chain uses TRBV15 and TRBJ2-7; a weak D match, TRBD2 (6 bases). The CDR3 totals 14 residues. Germline V lookup: CDR1 LNHNV, CDR2 YYDKDF (reference sequence). The germline V and J ends were trimmed by 1 base and 0 bases, with 7 bases remaining between them. CDR3 loop: CATSRVGGSYEQYF. CDR3 DNA: TGTGCCACCAGCAGAGTGGGGGGCTCCTACGAGCAGTACTTC.

The chain has TRBV5-1 and TRBJ2-7; TRBD2 matches 10 bases. The CDR3 has 16 residues. In germline, CDR1 is SGHRS, CDR2 YFSETQ. The trim removed 1 base at V and 1 base at J, leaving 5 bases unmatched. This CDR3 is CASSLSLAGASYEQYF. CDR3 in DNA: TGCGCCAGCAGCTTGTCGCTAGCGGGAGCGTCCTACGAGCAGTACTTC.

The rearrangement joins TRBV5-1 to TRBJ2-1; possibly TRBD1 or TRBD2 for D (5 bases each). CDR3 length equals 15 residues. Trimming shortened V by 0 bases and J by 4 bases, and 11 bases separated the two germline ends. From germline, CDR1 is SGHRS and CDR2 YFSETQ. The CDR3 sequence: CASSLGGVSYNEQFF. The CDR3 bases are TGCGCCAGCAGCTTGGGAGGGGTGTCATACAATGAGCAGTTCTTC.

Here the CDR3 reads CASSPTAEGNTIYF. The CDR3 nucleotides are TGTGCCAGCTCACCGACGGCCGAAGGAAACACCATATATTTT. The chain recombines TRBV18 with TRBJ1-3; D call uncertain. V lost 3 bases and J 4 bases, leaving 10 bases between the germline ends. Per germline, CDR1 KGHSH and CDR2 LQKENI. This CDR3 contains 14 residues.

As concerns this clone: Additional DNA sequences in this sample encode the identical CDR3. The genes are TRBV14 and TRBJ2-5; D gene unclear. Germline V gene lookup returns CDR1 SGHDN and CDR2 FVKESK. Trimming left V 0 bases short and J 5 bases short, with 1 base between. The CDR3 has 11 residues. CDR3 nucleotide sequence: TGTGCCAGCAGCCAAGAGGAGACCCAGTACTTC. This translates into CASSQEETQYF.

This chain uses TRBV4-2 with TRBJ1-1; TRBD1 might be the D (5 bases). CDR1 and CDR2 from the germline V gene are LGHNA and YNFKEQ. V lost 4 bases, J lost 3 bases, and 18 bases lay in between. This CDR3 region has 16 residues. The CDR3 spells CASSPSGGGPYTEAFF. The CDR3 nucleotides read TGTGCCAGCAGCCCAAGCGGGGGAGGTCCGTACACTGAAGCTTTCTTT.

The chain recombines TRBV10-3 with TRBJ2-1; no firm D call. V lost 5 bases and J 4 bases, leaving 3 bases between the germline ends. CDR3 size: 11 residues. Germline loops: CDR1 ENHRY, CDR2 SYGVKD. The CDR3 spells CAISLYNEQFF. Written as DNA, the CDR3 is TGTGCCATCAGTTTGTACAATGAGCAGTTCTTC.

The CDR3 coding sequence is TGTGCCAGCAGGACTAGCGGGAGTTGGGTAAATGAGCAGTTCTTC. Translating gives CASRTSGSWVNEQFF. This sequence joins TRBV14 and TRBJ2-1; 12 positions agree with TRBD2. Germline trimming cut 6 bases from V and 7 bases from J; bases unmatched to any gene: 7. CDR3 size: 15 residues. CDR1 is SGHDN, CDR2 FVKESK, per germline.

The rearrangement links TRBV28 to TRBJ2-1, with TRBD2 matching 7 bases. Unmatched junction bases numbered 6, after V lost 5 bases and J lost 2 bases. The CDR3 loop spans 15 amino acids. Germline V gives CDR1 MDHEN, CDR2 SYDVKM. The CDR3 loop reads CASSLGTKAYNEQFF. The DNA for the CDR3 is TGTGCCAGCAGTCTCGGGACTAAGGCCTACAATGAGCAGTTCTTC. The complete variable domain, with remaining parts taken from reference TRBV28 and TRBJ2-1, reads DVKVTQSSRYLVKRTGEKVFLECVQDMDHENMFWYRQDPGLGLRLIYFSYDVKMKEKGDIPEGYSVSREKKERFSLILESASTNQTSMYLCASSLGTKAYNEQFFGPGTRLTVL.

The chain recombines TRBV27 with TRBJ2-1; 7 positions match TRBD2. The CDR3 contains 13 residues. Trimming cost V 6 bases and J 5 bases; bases outside gene matches: 4. Germline V gene data show CDR1 as MNHEY and CDR2 as SMNVEV (reference sequence). The CDR3 spells CASRLAENNEQFF. The CDR3 region has the DNA TGTGCCAGCAGGCTAGCGGAGAACAATGAGCAGTTCTTC.

The chain joins TRBV19 to TRBJ2-1; the D gene is possibly TRBD2 (6 bases). V gave up 3 bases and J gave up 4 bases, with 13 bases separating them. Germline V CDR1 and CDR2: LNHDA, SQIVND (reference sequence). The CDR3 covers 15 residues. The CDR3 loop reads CASSIITSMYNEQFF. DNA for the CDR3: TGTGCCAGTAGTATTATCACTAGCATGTACAATGAGCAGTTCTTC.

The chain has TRBV11-1 and TRBJ1-2; 7 bases align to TRBD1. V lost 3 bases to trimming and J lost 7 bases; unmatched junction nucleotides: 8. In germline, CDR1 is SGHAT, CDR2 FQDESV (reference sequence). The CDR3 contains 14 residues. CDR3 coding DNA: TGTGCCAGCAGCTTTGACAGGGCTAATGGTGGCTACACCTTC. Protein: CASSFDRANGGYTF.

The rearrangement links TRBV20-1 to TRBJ2-3, with unresolved D. The germline V gene has CDR1 DFQATT and CDR2 SNEGSKA (reference sequence). With 4 bases removed from V and 3 bases from J, the gap between germline ends came to 5 bases. This CDR3 has 11 amino acids. CDR3 nucleotides: TGCAGTGCTATAGTAACAGATACGCAGTATTTT. It specifies CSAIVTDTQYF.

The chain employs TRBV5-1 and TRBJ1-1, with D perhaps matching TRBD1 (5 bases). V lost 4 bases and J lost 5, with 15 bases in between. Germline V lookup: CDR1 SGHRS, CDR2 YFSETQ. The CDR3 loop spans 14 amino acids. The CDR3 here is CASSPGRQYTEAFF. CDR3 DNA: TGCGCCAGCAGCCCGGGACGGCAGTATACTGAAGCTTTCTTT.

About this clone itself: The junction departs from the called germline gene at one end, perhaps through a read error. The rearrangement joins TRBV9 to TRBJ1-2, with D unclear. The CDR3 is made up of 15 amino acids. The germline gives CDR1 SGDLS, CDR2 YYNGEE. The CDR3 loop is CASSVATVGPEGGGF. The DNA of the CDR3 is TGTGCCAGCAGCGTAGCTACGGTCGGACCAGAGGGTGGAGGCTTC.